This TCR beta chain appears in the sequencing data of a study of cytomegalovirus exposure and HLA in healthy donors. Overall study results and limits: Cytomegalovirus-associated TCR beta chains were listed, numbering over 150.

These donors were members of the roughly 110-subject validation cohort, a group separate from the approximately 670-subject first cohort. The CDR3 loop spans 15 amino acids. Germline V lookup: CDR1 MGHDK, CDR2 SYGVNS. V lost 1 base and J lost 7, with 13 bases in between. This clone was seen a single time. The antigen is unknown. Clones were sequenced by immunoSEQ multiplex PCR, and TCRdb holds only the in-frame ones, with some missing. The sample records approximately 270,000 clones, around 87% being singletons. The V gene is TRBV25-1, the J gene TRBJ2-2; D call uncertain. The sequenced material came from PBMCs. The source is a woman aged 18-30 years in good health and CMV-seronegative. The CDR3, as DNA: TGTGCCAGCAGTGAATTTGGTGAGGCTATCGGGGAGCTGTTTTTT. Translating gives CASSEFGEAIGELFF.